The entry below describes one TCR beta chain. In the original processing: By means of reference gene primer amplification, nucleated cell counts were estimated. Method: immunoSEQ multiplex PCR; TCRdb's copy keeps in-frame clones and lacks some. V and J calls and clone size are as listed in that table; D and trimming were resolved from the DNA. This sample has around 450,000 clones; around 89% occur once, and the top ten carry 4.3%. The sample belongs to a study of blood T cell repertoires in COVID-19. V lost 2 bases and J lost 3, with 8 bases in between. The CDR3 runs 13 residues. Germline assignment: CDR1 MNHEY and CDR2 SVGAGI.

The receptor's source is a woman aged 25 to 39 with acute or convalescent COVID-19. Sequenced: peripheral blood. The chain combines TRBV6-5 with TRBJ2-7; D is possibly TRBD1 (6 bases). CDR3 residues: CASSYQTGYEQYF. In DNA form, the CDR3 reads TGTGCCAGCAGTTACCAGACAGGCTACGAGCAGTACTTC.